This T cell receptor (beta chain) came from a study of T-cell reconstitution after alpha-beta-depleted transplantation in children. Per the germline V gene, CDR1 is DFQATT and CDR2 is SNEGSKA (reference sequence). V trimming: 4 bases; J trimming: 6 bases; junction bases outside the gene matches: 7. This CDR3 is built from 14 residues. This clonotype was seen only a few times. As it was prepared, the TCRbeta library received unique molecular identifiers. MiXCR, run by TCRdb on the PCR reads, gives a single entry per CDR3 protein. The table shows 250,000 to 350,000 distinct CDR3 sequences, with 9.5% to 10% occurring only once.

The sample was PBMCs from the stem cell graft donor, taken from the stem cell graft. The clonotype comes from a human donor who donated a stem cell graft to a child with SCID. V is TRBV20-1 and J is TRBJ2-1; 9 bases line up with TRBD2. CDR3 coding DNA: TGCAGTGCTACTATCGGCGGGGGGGTCAATGAGCAGTTCTTC. Protein product: CSATIGGGVNEQFF.